This TCR beta chain was retrieved from a study of OX40 agonist ivuxolimab in advanced cancers. Study-level findings and limits: Nonresponders included some who also had low normalized T-cell clonal expansion.

The length of the CDR3 is 16 residues. V lost 2 bases and J lost 0, with 12 bases in between. Germline CDR1 reads SGHRS; CDR2 reads YFSETQ. TCRdb's copy holds only in-frame clones and misses some; the assay was immunoSEQ multiplex PCR. The data contain 40,000 to 55,000 clones, approximately 91% of them seen just once; the ten biggest clones take up about 13%. Notes on this clone: Antigen specificity is unknown.

The source material was CD4+ or CD8+ T cells sorted from blood, sampled in a trial of the OX40 agonist ivuxolimab. This sequence joins TRBV5-1 and TRBJ2-4; the D is unclear. The sequence came from an adult with an advanced solid tumor such as melanoma, head and neck, liver or kidney cancer. CDR3 loop: CASSFGVLRAKNIQYF. The CDR3 coding sequence is TGCGCCAGCAGCTTCGGAGTATTAAGAGCCAAAAACATTCAGTACTTC.